This T cell receptor beta chain is from a study of identical twins. The table lists this clonotype with a count of one. Its specificity is unknown. Study-wide points: Excess low generation probability was seen in twin-shared out-of-frame alpha sequences.

TCRdb processed the 5' RACE reads anew with MiXCR; each CDR3 protein has one entry. The sample has around 550,000 distinct CDR3 sequences; roughly 15% are singletons. The germline V gene encodes CDR1 KGHDR and CDR2 SFDVKD. The V gene lost 3 bases and the J gene lost 0 bases, with 21 bases spanning the gap. The CDR3 runs to 19 residues. In addition, the sample was reused for a study of yellow fever vaccine responses in identical twins.

The chain uses TRBV24-1 and TRBJ2-3; TRBD1 might be the D (5 bases). This sequence originates from a woman in her late teens or twenties in good health. Source material: CD4+ T cells sorted from blood. The chain's CDR3 is CATSDIHSDSTTSTDTQYF. The CDR3 DNA follows: TGTGCCACCAGTGATATCCACAGCGACAGTACCACTAGCACAGATACGCAGTATTTT.